The clone carrying this T cell receptor (beta chain) showed up many times. Trimming stripped 4 bases from V and 5 bases from J, with 9 bases between. Germline-derived CDR1 and CDR2 are DFQATT and SNEGSKA (reference sequence). This CDR3 region has 12 residues. The sample is drawn from a study of T cells in Graves' hyperthyroidism and ophthalmopathy. Amplification of TCR beta CDR3 regions was performed using RNA transcripts as template. Using the HTBI primer set, a first-round RT-PCR was run on the TCR CDR3. One entry per CDR3 protein, called by TCRdb with MiXCR from the multiplex PCR reads. The data contain hundreds of thousands of distinct CDR3 sequences, 15% to 20% of them seen just once; the ten biggest clones take up around 3.5%.

Sequenced: blood. The J gene is TRBJ1-5, the V gene TRBV20-1; weak D call: TRBD1 (6 bases). The sequence was obtained from a woman between 40 and 55 years old with Graves' ophthalmopathy. CDR3 region: CSATRGDQPQHF. The CDR3 coding sequence is TGCAGTGCTACTAGGGGGGATCAGCCCCAGCATTTT.